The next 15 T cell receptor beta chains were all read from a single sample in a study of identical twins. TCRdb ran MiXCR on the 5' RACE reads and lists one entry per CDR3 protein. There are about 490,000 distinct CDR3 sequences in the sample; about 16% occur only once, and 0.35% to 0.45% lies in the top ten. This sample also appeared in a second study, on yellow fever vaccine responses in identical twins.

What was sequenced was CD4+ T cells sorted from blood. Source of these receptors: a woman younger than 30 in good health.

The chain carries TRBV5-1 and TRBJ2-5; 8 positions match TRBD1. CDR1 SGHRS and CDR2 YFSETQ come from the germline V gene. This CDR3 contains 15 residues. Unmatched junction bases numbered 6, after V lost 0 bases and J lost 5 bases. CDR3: CASSLGTGSQETQYF. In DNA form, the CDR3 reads TGCGCCAGCAGCTTGGGGACAGGGAGTCAGGAGACCCAGTACTTC.

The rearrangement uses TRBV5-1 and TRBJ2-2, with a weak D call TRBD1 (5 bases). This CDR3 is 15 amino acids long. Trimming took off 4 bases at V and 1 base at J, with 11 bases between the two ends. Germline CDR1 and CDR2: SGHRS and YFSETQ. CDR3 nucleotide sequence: TGCGCCAGCAGCCCCGTGGGGCTGAACACCGGGGAGCTGTTTTTT. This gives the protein CASSPVGLNTGELFF.

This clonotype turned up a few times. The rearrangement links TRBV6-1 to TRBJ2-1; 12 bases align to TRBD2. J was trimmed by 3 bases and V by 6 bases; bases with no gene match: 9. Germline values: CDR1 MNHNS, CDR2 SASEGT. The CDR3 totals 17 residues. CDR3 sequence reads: CASRAFLAGGIYNEQFF. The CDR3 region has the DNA TGTGCCAGCAGGGCCTTTCTAGCGGGAGGGATCTACAATGAGCAGTTCTTC.

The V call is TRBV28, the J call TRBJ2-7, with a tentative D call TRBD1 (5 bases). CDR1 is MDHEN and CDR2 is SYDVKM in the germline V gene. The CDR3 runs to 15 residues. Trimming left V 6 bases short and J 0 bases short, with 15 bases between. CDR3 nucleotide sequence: TGTGCCAGCAGCCAACCAACAGGAGACTCCTACGAGCAGTACTTC. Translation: CASSQPTGDSYEQYF.

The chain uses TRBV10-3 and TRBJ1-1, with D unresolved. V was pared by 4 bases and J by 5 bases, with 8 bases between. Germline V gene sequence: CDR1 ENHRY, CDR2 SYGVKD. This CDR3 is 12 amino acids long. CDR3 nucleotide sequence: TGTGCCATCAGTGCCTTCGGAACTGAAGCTTTCTTT. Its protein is CAISAFGTEAFF.

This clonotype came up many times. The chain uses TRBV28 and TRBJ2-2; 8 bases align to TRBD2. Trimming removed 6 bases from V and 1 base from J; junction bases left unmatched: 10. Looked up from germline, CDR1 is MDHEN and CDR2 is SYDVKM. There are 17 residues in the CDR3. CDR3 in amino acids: CASSLGWSGGNTGELFF. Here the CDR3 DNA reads TGTGCCAGCAGCCTCGGGTGGAGCGGGGGGAACACCGGGGAGCTGTTTTTT.

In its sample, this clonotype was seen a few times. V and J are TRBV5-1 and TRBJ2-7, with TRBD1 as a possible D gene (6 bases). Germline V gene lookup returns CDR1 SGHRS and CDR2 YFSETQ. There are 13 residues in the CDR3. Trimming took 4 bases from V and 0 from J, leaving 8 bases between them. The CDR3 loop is CASSQDSSYEQYF. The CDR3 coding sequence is TGCGCCAGCAGCCAGGACAGCTCCTACGAGCAGTACTTC.

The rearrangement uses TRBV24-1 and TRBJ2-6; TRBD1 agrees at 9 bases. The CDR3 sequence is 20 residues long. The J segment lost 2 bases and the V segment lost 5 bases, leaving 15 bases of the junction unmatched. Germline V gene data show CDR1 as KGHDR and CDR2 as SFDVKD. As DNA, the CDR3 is TGTGCCACCAGTGGCCGACAACTCCCGGGACAGGGAGCTGGGGCCAACGTCCTGACTTTC. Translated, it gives CATSGRQLPGQGAGANVLTF.

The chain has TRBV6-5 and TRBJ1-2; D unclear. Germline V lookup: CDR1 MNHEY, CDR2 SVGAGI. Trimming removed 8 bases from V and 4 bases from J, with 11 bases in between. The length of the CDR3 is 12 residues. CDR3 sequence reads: CASANWGYGYTF. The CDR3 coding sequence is TGTGCCAGCGCAAACTGGGGCTATGGCTACACCTTC.

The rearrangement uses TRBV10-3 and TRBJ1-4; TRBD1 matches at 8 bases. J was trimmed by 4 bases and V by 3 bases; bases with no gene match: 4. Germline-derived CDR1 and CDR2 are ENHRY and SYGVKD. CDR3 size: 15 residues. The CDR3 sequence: CAISEGDRNNEKLFF. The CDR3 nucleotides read TGTGCCATCAGTGAAGGGGACAGGAATAATGAAAAACTGTTTTTT.

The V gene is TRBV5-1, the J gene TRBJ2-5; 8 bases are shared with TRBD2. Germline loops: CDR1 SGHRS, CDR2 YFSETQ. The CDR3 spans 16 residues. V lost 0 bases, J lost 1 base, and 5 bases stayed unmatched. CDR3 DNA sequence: TGCGCCAGCAGCTTGGTCGGGGGGGCCGTCCAAGAGACCCAGTACTTC. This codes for CASSLVGGAVQETQYF.

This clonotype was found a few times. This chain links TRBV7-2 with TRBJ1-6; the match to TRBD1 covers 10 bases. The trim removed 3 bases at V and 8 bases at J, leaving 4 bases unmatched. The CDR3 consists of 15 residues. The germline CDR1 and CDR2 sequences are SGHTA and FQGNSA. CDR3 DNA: TGTGCCAGCAGCTTCTCGACAGGGGGCGATTCACCCCTCCACTTT. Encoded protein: CASSFSTGGDSPLHF. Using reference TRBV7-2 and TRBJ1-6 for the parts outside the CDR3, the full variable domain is GAGVSQSPSNKVTEKGKDVELRCDPISGHTALYWYRQSLGQGLEFLIYFQGNSAPDKSGLPSDRFSAERTGGSVSTLTIQRTQQEDSAVYLCASSFSTGGDSPLHFGNGTRLTVT.

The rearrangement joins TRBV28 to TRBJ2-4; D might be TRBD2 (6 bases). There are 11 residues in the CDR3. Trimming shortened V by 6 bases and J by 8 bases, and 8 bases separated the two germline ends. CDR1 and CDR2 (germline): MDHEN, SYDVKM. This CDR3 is CASRGGHIQYF. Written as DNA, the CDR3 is TGTGCCAGCAGAGGAGGGCACATTCAGTACTTC.

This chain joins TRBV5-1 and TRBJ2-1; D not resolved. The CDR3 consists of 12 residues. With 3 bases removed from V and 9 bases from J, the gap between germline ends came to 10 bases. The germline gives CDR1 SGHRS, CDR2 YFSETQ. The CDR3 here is CASSWANSEQFF. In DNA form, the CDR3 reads TGCGCCAGCAGCTGGGCTAACAGTGAGCAGTTCTTC.

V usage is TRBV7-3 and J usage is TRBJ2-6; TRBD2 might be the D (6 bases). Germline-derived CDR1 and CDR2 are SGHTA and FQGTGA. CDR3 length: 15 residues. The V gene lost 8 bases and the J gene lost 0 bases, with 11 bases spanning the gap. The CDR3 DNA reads TGTGCCAGCCTGGACTACAGCTCTGGGGCCAACGTCCTGACTTTC. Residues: CASLDYSSGANVLTF.